A single sample gave rise to the 6 T cell receptor beta chains below, sequenced in a study of molecular identifiers for immune sequencing clone quantification. Via MiXCR, TCRdb re-called the PCR reads, giving one row per CDR3 protein. The sample comprises over 600,000 distinct CDR3 sequences, approximately 20% of which are singletons, and 0.75% to 0.95% rests with the top ten. Sequenced: naive CD8+ T cells from blood, with Jurkat cell RNA spiked in. Subset given: FACS-sorted CD8+CD4-CCR7+CD45RA+ naive T cells. These TCRs come from a human donor in good health. Some libraries in this study had Jurkat cell RNA spiked in.

The genes are TRBV19 and TRBJ2-7; D gene uncertain. The CDR3 is 14 residues long. V lost 0 bases to trimming and J lost 3 bases, with 9 bases between them. Germline-derived CDR1 and CDR2 are LNHDA and SQIVND (reference sequence). The CDR3 spells CASSIEGSNYEQYF. The CDR3 DNA reads as TGTGCCAGTAGTATAGAGGGCAGCAACTACGAGCAGTACTTC.

Remarks on this clonotype: A much larger clone differs from this one at a single base, so this may be a read error. V gene TRBV4-2 combines with J gene TRBJ2-7; TRBD2 might be the D (6 bases). Germline CDR1 reads LGHNA; CDR2 reads YNFKEQ. This CDR3 is 14 amino acids long. The CDR3 nucleotides are TGTGCCAGCAGCCAAGACGTGCTTTCGGGGGAGCGGTACTTC. Translation: CASSQDVLSGERYF.

This clonotype was counted many times. This chain links TRBV6-5 with TRBJ2-7; D may be TRBD2 (6 bases). The CDR3 sequence is 15 residues long. CDR1 and CDR2 (germline): MNHEY, SVGAGI. Trimming pared 5 bases from V and 2 bases from J, leaving 16 bases between. As DNA, the CDR3 is TGTGCCAGCAGTCCTTCCGTGGGGGGAACCTACGAGCAGTACTTC. It is translated as CASSPSVGGTYEQYF.

The table lists this clonotype with a few counts. The CDR3 coding sequence is TGTGCCAGTAGTAGTCCCCCCGGGACTGTGTACGAGCAGTACTTC. This translates into CASSSPPGTVYEQYF. This chain links TRBV19 with TRBJ2-7; the D gene is possibly TRBD2 (6 bases). The CDR3 runs to 15 residues. CDR1 and CDR2 (germline): LNHDA, SQIVND (reference sequence). V shed 4 bases and J shed 4 bases, with 17 bases lying between them.

This clonotype was seen repeatedly, ten times or more. V gene TRBV24-1 combines with J gene TRBJ2-1, with D possibly called TRBD1 or TRBD2 (7 bases each). V was cut by 2 bases and J by 3 bases, with 13 bases left in between. The germline CDR1 and CDR2 sequences are KGHDR and SFDVKD. The CDR3 is made up of 16 amino acids. The CDR3 coding sequence is TGTGCCACCAGTGATTCCTCAGGGGGGGTCTACAATGAGCAGTTCTTC. Protein sequence: CATSDSSGGVYNEQFF.

This sequence joins TRBV6-6 and TRBJ2-7, with D possibly TRBD1 on 6 matching bases. Germline-derived CDR1 and CDR2 are MNHNY and SVGAGI (reference sequence). The CDR3 length is 16 residues. V was shortened by 0 bases and J by 2 bases, with 14 bases between the two germline ends. CDR3 protein: CASSYSMDRGTYEQYF. CDR3 DNA: TGTGCCAGCAGTTACTCGATGGACAGAGGGACCTACGAGCAGTACTTC.